The 26 T cell receptor beta chains reported below all come from one sample, sequenced in a study of early T cells in non-severe SARS-CoV-2 infection. TCRdb ran MiXCR on the 5' RACE reads and lists one entry per CDR3 protein. The table has 50,000 to 65,000 distinct CDR3 sequences, approximately 10% seen once. The specimen comprised whole blood, sampled at baseline. These receptors all stem from an adult who was a healthcare worker with PCR-confirmed SARS-CoV-2 infection or an uninfected control (not recorded which).

This clonotype was seen a few times. This rearrangement joins TRBV5-6 to TRBJ2-7, with TRBD2 matching 11 bases. J was trimmed by 2 bases and V by 0 bases; bases with no gene match: 4. The CDR3 consists of 16 residues. CDR1 is SGHDT, CDR2 YYEEEE, per germline. CDR3 residues: CASSLAGTSGAYEQYF. CDR3 DNA sequence: TGTGCCAGCAGCTTGGCAGGGACTAGCGGCGCCTACGAGCAGTACTTC.

There are a few counts of this clonotype. V gene TRBV5-6 combines with J gene TRBJ1-1; D unclear. The V end lost 4 bases, the J end lost 3 bases, and 13 bases lay between the germline ends. Per germline, CDR1 SGHDT and CDR2 YYEEEE. The CDR3 loop spans 14 amino acids. DNA for the CDR3: TGTGCCAGCAGCGCCCTGCCAGGCCACACTGAAGCTTTCTTT. Amino acids: CASSALPGHTEAFF.

This clonotype was recorded once. The V and J genes are TRBV15 and TRBJ2-1; D ambiguous. The germline V gene has CDR1 LNHNV and CDR2 YYDKDF (reference sequence). Trimming shortened V by 0 bases and J by 6 bases, and 6 bases separated the two germline ends. The CDR3 length is 13 residues. The CDR3 spells CATSRDFLNEQFF. CDR3 DNA sequence: TGTGCCACCAGCAGAGATTTCCTCAATGAGCAGTTCTTC.

On this clonotype itself: Because the CDR3 is missing its conserved closing phenylalanine or tryptophan, this is likely a read error. The chain couples TRBV12-3 or TRBV12-4 to TRBJ2-3, with D perhaps given as TRBD1 or TRBD2 (5 bases each). This CDR3 spans 13 amino acids. V was pared by 4 bases and J by 5 bases, with 10 bases between. The CDR3 sequence: CASSWGSGDTQYS. The CDR3 DNA is TGTGCCAGCAGTTGGGGGAGTGGAGATACGCAGTATTCT.

This clonotype was seen many times. The V gene is TRBV6-5, the J gene TRBJ1-2, with TRBD1 identical over 7 bases. The germline CDR1 and CDR2 sequences are MNHEY and SVGAGI. The CDR3 runs 14 residues. V trimming: 4 bases; J trimming: 2 bases; junction bases outside the gene matches: 4. CDR3 nucleotides: TGTGCCAGCAGTTCCGCGACAGGGAACTATGGCTACACCTTC. This translates into CASSSATGNYGYTF.

This clonotype was observed a handful of times. This rearrangement joins TRBV11-2 to TRBJ2-7; D is unresolved. Germline CDR1 is SGHAT and CDR2 is FQNNGV. The CDR3 extends over 13 amino acids. Trimming took 8 bases from V and 1 from J, leaving 12 bases between them. The CDR3 is CASGVQPSYEQYF. CDR3 in DNA: TGTGCCAGCGGGGTACAGCCTTCCTACGAGCAGTACTTC.

This clonotype was seen many times. The J gene is TRBJ1-6, the V gene TRBV20-1; D is perhaps TRBD1 (5 bases). CDR1 DFQATT and CDR2 SNEGSKA come from the germline V gene (reference sequence). V was cut by 1 base and J by 7 bases, with 14 bases left in between. This CDR3 has 15 residues. CDR3 protein: CSARVGTGWNSPLHF. The DNA of the CDR3 is TGCAGTGCTAGAGTGGGGACGGGGTGGAATTCACCCCTCCACTTT.

This clonotype was counted ten times or more. The rearrangement uses TRBV2 and TRBJ2-7, with unresolved D. The ends were cut back, 8 bases at V and 2 bases at J, with 10 bases in the middle. Germline CDR1 and CDR2: SNHLY and FYNNEI. This CDR3 comprises 12 residues. This chain's CDR3 is CASVLLPYEQYF. CDR3 nucleotide sequence: TGTGCCAGCGTTCTATTGCCCTACGAGCAGTACTTC.

This clonotype was found many times. V and J are TRBV6-4 and TRBJ2-3, with 7 bases lining up with TRBD2. The CDR3 totals 15 residues. J lost 0 bases, V lost 2 bases, and 2 bases had no gene match. Germline V gives CDR1 MRHNA, CDR2 SNTAGT. CDR3 in amino acids: CASSDGGGSTDTQYF. In DNA form, the CDR3 reads TGTGCCAGCAGTGACGGCGGGGGTAGCACAGATACGCAGTATTTT.

The V and J genes are TRBV7-9 and TRBJ1-6; D uncertain. The CDR3 consists of 15 residues. V dropped 3 bases and J dropped 8 bases, with 14 bases sitting between them. The V gene's germline CDR1 is SEHNR and CDR2 FQNEAQ (reference sequence). CDR3: CASSLHHPKDSPLHF. DNA of the CDR3: TGTGCCAGCAGCTTGCACCACCCCAAGGATTCACCCCTCCACTTT.

V gene TRBV7-6 combines with J gene TRBJ1-4; TRBD1 matches 8 bases. CDR1 and CDR2 (germline): SGHVS, FNYEAQ. The CDR3 has 18 residues. J lost 4 bases, V lost 2 bases, and 12 bases had no gene match. In nucleotides, the CDR3 is TGTGCCAGCAGCTTATACGGACAGGGCCTGGGAGTTAATGAAAAACTGTTTTTT. The encoded protein is CASSLYGQGLGVNEKLFF.

The rearrangement joins TRBV6-5 to TRBJ1-4, with 8 bases aligning to TRBD1. The CDR3 runs to 17 residues. CDR1 MNHEY and CDR2 SVGAGI come from the germline V gene. The V gene end was trimmed by 6 bases and the J gene end by 1 base; junction bases not matched to a gene: 10. The CDR3, as DNA: TGTGCCAGCAGCGAAAACAGGGGGAAAGGAACTAATGAAAAACTGTTTTTT. Its translation: CASSENRGKGTNEKLFF.

With regard to this clonotype: The DNA is left out, because the CDR3 cannot be placed on it with certainty; the CDR3 is given as TCRdb lists it. The chain couples TRBV7-5 to TRBJ1-2; no check of the table's D call, TRBD1, against the DNA was made. TRBV7-5 counts as a pseudogene. The CDR3 length is 16 residues, termini included. CDR3 region: CISVPEAFQGIRGYTF.

This chain links TRBV7-2 with TRBJ2-3; 8 bases fit TRBD1. The germline V gene has CDR1 SGHTA and CDR2 FQGNSA. CDR3 length equals 15 residues. With V trimmed by 5 bases and J by 3 bases, 7 bases remained unmatched. CDR3 residues: CASSGSGGITDTQYF. CDR3 DNA sequence: TGTGCCAGCAGCGGGTCAGGGGGCATAACAGATACGCAGTATTTT.

This chain links TRBV7-6 with TRBJ2-1, with D possibly TRBD1 on 6 matching bases. Trimming left V 5 bases short and J 6 bases short, with 14 bases between. CDR1 is SGHVS, CDR2 FNYEAQ, per germline. The CDR3 totals 14 residues. In nucleotides, the CDR3 is TGTGCCAGCAGCCCAACAGGGTATGGCAATGAGCAGTTCTTC. Encoded protein: CASSPTGYGNEQFF.

This clonotype was counted ten times or more. The genes are TRBV5-1 and TRBJ2-3, with TRBD1 identical over 9 bases. J lost 3 bases, V lost 1 base, and 3 bases had no gene match. There are 15 residues in the CDR3. The germline gives CDR1 SGHRS, CDR2 YFSETQ. The CDR3 spells CASSLRDRETDTQYF. For the CDR3, the DNA is TGCGCCAGCAGCTTGAGGGACAGGGAAACAGATACGCAGTATTTT.

At least ten counts were recorded for this clonotype. This chain links TRBV7-9 with TRBJ2-5; D may be TRBD1 or TRBD2 (5 bases each). This CDR3 has 14 amino acids. Deletions cut 5 bases from V and 1 base from J, with 11 bases between. Germline values: CDR1 SEHNR, CDR2 FQNEAQ (reference sequence). The CDR3 loop reads CASSPSGRQETQYF. CDR3 DNA: TGTGCCAGCAGCCCATCGGGACGCCAAGAGACCCAGTACTTC.

Ten or more counts support this clonotype. The gene calls are TRBV7-2 and TRBJ2-1; D gene uncertain. Trimming left V 2 bases short and J 9 bases short, with 5 bases between. The CDR3 is 11 amino acids. The V gene's germline CDR1 is SGHTA and CDR2 FQGNSA. CDR3 sequence (DNA): TGTGCCAGCAGCTTATTGGCTGAGCAGTTCTTC. Translation: CASSLLAEQFF. Drawing the rest from reference TRBV7-2 and TRBJ2-1, the complete variable domain is GAGVSQSPSNKVTEKGKDVELRCDPISGHTALYWYRQSLGQGLEFLIYFQGNSAPDKSGLPSDRFSAERTGGSVSTLTIQRTQQEDSAVYLCASSLLAEQFFGPGTRLTVL.

This clonotype was counted ten times or more. CDR3 in amino acids: CASNLDRVGTEAFF. The DNA for the CDR3 is TGTGCCAGCAACTTAGACAGGGTGGGCACTGAAGCTTTCTTT. The chain employs TRBV5-4 and TRBJ1-1, with 7 nucleotides matching TRBD1. The CDR3 covers 14 residues. Germline V gene data show CDR1 as SGHNT and CDR2 as YYREEE (reference sequence). V trimming: 6 bases; J trimming: 4 bases; junction bases outside the gene matches: 9.

The rearrangement links TRBV11-2 to TRBJ1-5; D possibly corresponds to TRBD1 (5 bases). This CDR3 has 14 residues. Trimming stripped 5 bases from V and 5 bases from J, with 13 bases between. Looked up from germline, CDR1 is SGHAT and CDR2 is FQNNGV. CDR3 nucleotide sequence: TGTGCCAGCAGCCCTCTGGGGGGAGATCAGCCCCAGCATTTT. This translates into CASSPLGGDQPQHF.

This rearrangement joins TRBV20-1 to TRBJ1-1; 10 bases are shared with TRBD1. The CDR3 spans 16 residues. Germline-derived CDR1 and CDR2 are DFQATT and SNEGSKA (reference sequence). The trim removed 1 base at V and 3 bases at J, leaving 8 bases unmatched. This chain's CDR3 is CSARGRQGAMDTEAFF. CDR3 DNA: TGCAGTGCTAGAGGGAGACAGGGGGCAATGGACACTGAAGCTTTCTTT.

This clonotype was detected only a few times. The chain has TRBV2 and TRBJ2-5; 9 bases are shared with TRBD2. CDR1 and CDR2 from the germline V gene are SNHLY and FYNNEI. J gave up 7 bases and V 5 bases, and 11 bases lay outside the gene matches. The CDR3 is 15 residues long. CDR3 sequence (DNA): TGTGCCAGCAGTCAAATAGCGGGGGCATCAAGGACCCAGTACTTC. Translating it yields CASSQIAGASRTQYF.

This clonotype has just a few counts. The CDR3 protein is CAWTPGQGDQPQHF. In nucleotides, the CDR3 is TGTGCCTGGACCCCGGGACAGGGGGACCAGCCCCAGCATTTT. The chain couples TRBV30 to TRBJ1-5; 11 bases agree with TRBD1. The CDR3 is 14 amino acids. The V and J ends lost 4 bases and 7 bases, in that order; junction bases with no gene match: 6. Per germline, CDR1 GTSNPN and CDR2 SVGIG (reference sequence).

A remark on this clonotype: A much larger clone sits a single nucleotide away, making a read error possible. The chain carries TRBV6-5 and TRBJ1-1; unclear D gene. The CDR3 spans 15 residues. Deletions cut 4 bases from V and 0 bases from J, with 12 bases between. Germline V CDR1 and CDR2: MNHEY, SVGAGI. The CDR3 nucleotides read TGTGCCAGCAGTTGCATTAGCGGAATGAACACTGAAGCTTTCTTT. This codes for CASSCISGMNTEAFF.

In this sample, this clonotype turned up many times. The chain is built from TRBV2 and TRBJ2-3; D is ambiguous. V was clipped by 3 bases and J by 0 bases, with 10 bases between them. CDR1 is SNHLY and CDR2 is FYNNEI in the germline V gene. The CDR3 extends over 15 amino acids. CDR3 bases: TGTGCCAGCAGTGACTGGGCCGTGAGCACAGATACGCAGTATTTT. Translated: CASSDWAVSTDTQYF.

In its sample, this clonotype was seen many times. This chain connects TRBV14 to TRBJ1-1; possible D gene TRBD1, 6 bases. Germline loops: CDR1 SGHDN, CDR2 FVKESK. This CDR3 is built from 13 residues. Deletions cut 2 bases from V and 3 bases from J, with 7 bases between. The CDR3 bases are TGTGCCAGCAGCCAAAGGACAGACACTGAAGCTTTCTTT. Translating it yields CASSQRTDTEAFF.